The next 20 T cell receptor beta chains were all read from a single sample in a study of blood T cell repertoires in COVID-19. The assay was immunoSEQ multiplex PCR, and TCRdb's table has in-frame clones only and misses some. Here the sample spans roughly 150,000 clones, 85% to 90% being singletons. The source material was peripheral blood. All receptors derive from a man in his 60s with active or convalescent COVID-19.

This sequence joins TRBV19 and TRBJ1-3; D remains unclear. V was cut by 2 bases and J by 4 bases, with 12 bases left in between. CDR1 and CDR2 from the germline V gene are LNHDA and SQIVND (reference sequence). The CDR3 covers 15 residues. CDR3 amino acids: CASSIPATWGNTIYF. The DNA of the CDR3 is TGTGCCAGTAGTATACCGGCGACATGGGGAAACACCATATATTTT.

The chain employs TRBV20-1 and TRBJ2-5; TRBD1 matches at 9 bases. This CDR3 contains 13 residues. Trimming took 3 bases from V and 5 from J; bases not matched to a gene: 4. In germline, CDR1 is DFQATT, CDR2 SNEGSKA (reference sequence). The CDR3 nucleotides read TGCAGTGCTAGTACAGGGGGCCTGGAGACCCAGTACTTC. This translates into CSASTGGLETQYF.

The genes are TRBV18 and TRBJ1-5; 7 bases line up with TRBD1. After removal of 2 bases from V and 1 base from J, the junction contained 8 bases not matched to a gene. CDR3 length: 17 residues. Germline V CDR1 and CDR2: KGHSH, LQKENI. The CDR3 DNA follows: TGTGCCAGCTCACCAGAGGGGGCAACGGGGAGCAATCAGCCCCAGCATTTT. This gives the protein CASSPEGATGSNQPQHF.

J is TRBJ2-5 and V is TRBV3-1 (or the pseudogene TRBV3-2), with a possible D match to TRBD2 (5 bases). This CDR3 region has 18 residues. Trimming removed 4 bases from V and 4 bases from J, with 25 bases in between. CDR1 LGHDT and CDR2 YNNKEL come from the germline V gene (reference sequence). DNA for the CDR3: TGTGCCAGCAGCCCCGCCTTAGCGCACGGAAGAAAAGGAGAGACCCAGTACTTC. Translated, it gives CASSPALAHGRKGETQYF.

The V call is TRBV4-2, the J call TRBJ2-5; D perhaps matches TRBD2 (6 bases). V lost 4 bases to trimming and J lost 5 bases, with 17 bases between them. Germline CDR1 is LGHNA and CDR2 is YNFKEQ. This CDR3 has 15 amino acids. The CDR3 DNA reads TGTGCCAGCAGCCTCACCCGGGGGACGAGGGAGACCCAGTACTTC. Amino acid sequence: CASSLTRGTRETQYF.

CDR3 amino acids: CASSPSQGSNQPQHF. The DNA for the CDR3 is TGTGCCAGCAGTCCTTCACAGGGAAGCAATCAGCCCCAGCATTTT. The chain employs TRBV6-5 and TRBJ1-5; D may be TRBD1 (6 bases). The CDR3 contains 15 residues. From germline, CDR1 is MNHEY and CDR2 SVGAGI. V lost 5 bases to trimming and J lost 1 base, with 12 bases between them.

The chain joins TRBV5-5 to TRBJ1-5; D unclear. The CDR3 runs to 14 residues. V was shortened by 0 bases and J by 2 bases, with 6 bases between the two germline ends. The germline V gene has CDR1 SGHKS and CDR2 YYEKEE (reference sequence). The CDR3 loop reads CASSLGTGNQPQHF. Here the CDR3 DNA reads TGTGCCAGCAGCTTGGGAACAGGCAATCAGCCCCAGCATTTT.

This chain links TRBV10-1 with TRBJ1-5; D uncertain. The V end was cut by 7 bases, the J end by 2 bases, with 12 bases between. The germline V gene has CDR1 WNHNN and CDR2 SYGVQD (reference sequence). The CDR3 is 14 residues long. CDR3 DNA: TGCGCCAGCATAAGCCGGGGAGGCAATCAGCCCCAGCATTTT. Protein sequence: CASISRGGNQPQHF.

The chain links TRBV7-2 to TRBJ2-2; D unclear. The CDR3 is 14 amino acids. The germline V and J ends were trimmed by 4 bases and 4 bases, with 10 bases remaining between them. Germline CDR1 and CDR2: SGHTA and FQGNSA. CDR3 DNA sequence: TGTGCCAGCAGCTCTGTCGTCGGCACCGGGGAGCTGTTTTTT. Its translation: CASSSVVGTGELFF.

CDR3 coding DNA: TGTGCCAGCAGTTACGGGACAGGGACTTTGGGGAACGAGCAGTACTTC. Translation gives CASSYGTGTLGNEQYF. The chain has TRBV6-2 or TRBV6-3 and TRBJ2-7; 9 bases are a match to TRBD1. The CDR3 covers 16 residues. V trimming: 2 bases; J trimming: 5 bases; junction bases outside the gene matches: 10. The V gene's germline CDR1 is MNHEY and CDR2 SVGEGT.

The J gene is TRBJ1-5, the V gene TRBV11-3; 7 bases line up with TRBD1. The germline CDR1 and CDR2 sequences are SGHNT and YENEEA. This CDR3 region has 18 residues. V was clipped by 3 bases and J by 5 bases; unmatched bases: 16. CDR3 residues: CASSFLEGTGQIDQPQHF. DNA for the CDR3: TGTGCCAGCAGCTTTCTGGAGGGAACGGGACAGATAGATCAGCCCCAGCATTTT.

J is TRBJ2-5 and V is TRBV24-1; 8 nucleotides line up with TRBD2. This CDR3 has 14 residues. CDR1 is KGHDR and CDR2 is SFDVKD in the germline V gene. With 4 bases clipped from V and 4 bases from J, the junction kept 4 bases outside the gene matches. The CDR3 reads CATSEIAGGETQYF. DNA for the CDR3: TGTGCCACCAGTGAAATCGCGGGAGGAGAGACCCAGTACTTC.

The chain employs TRBV5-6 and TRBJ1-4; D ambiguous. The CDR3 contains 15 residues. The V gene lost 0 bases and the J gene lost 3 bases, with 9 bases spanning the gap. The germline CDR1 and CDR2 sequences are SGHDT and YYEEEE. CDR3 residues: CASSLVASANEKLFF. DNA for the CDR3: TGTGCCAGCAGCTTGGTGGCCTCCGCTAATGAAAAACTGTTTTTT.

This chain links TRBV6-5 with TRBJ1-1; 7 bases fit TRBD1. V shed 3 bases, J shed 8 bases, and the junction held 6 bases outside the gene matches. The CDR3 is 13 amino acids. Germline values: CDR1 MNHEY, CDR2 SVGAGI. The CDR3 spells CASSYTGDGEAFF. CDR3 bases: TGTGCCAGCAGTTATACAGGGGACGGGGAAGCTTTCTTT.

V and J are TRBV16 and TRBJ1-2; 10 nucleotides match TRBD1. This CDR3 contains 15 residues. Germline V lookup: CDR1 KGHSY, CDR2 FQNENV. V trimming: 4 bases; J trimming: 5 bases; junction bases outside the gene matches: 7. CDR3: CASSPRQGARYGYTF. The CDR3 DNA reads TGTGCCAGCAGCCCCAGACAGGGGGCGCGGTATGGCTACACCTTC.

The gene calls are TRBV5-1 and TRBJ2-1; D is unclear. The germline gives CDR1 SGHRS, CDR2 YFSETQ. The CDR3 runs 14 residues. V gave up 4 bases and J gave up 0 bases, with 8 bases separating them. The CDR3 sequence is CASSARVSYNEQFF. The CDR3 DNA follows: TGCGCCAGCAGCGCACGGGTCTCCTACAATGAGCAGTTCTTC.

This clone was found once. The rearrangement uses TRBV5-4 and TRBJ2-7, with 7 bases fitting TRBD2. CDR1 and CDR2 from the germline V gene are SGHNT and YYREEE (reference sequence). The CDR3 is 15 amino acids. Losses at the gene ends were 2 bases for V and 0 bases for J; bases not matched to a gene: 5. CDR3 loop: CASSFSSGLSYEQYF. The CDR3 DNA reads TGTGCCAGCAGCTTCTCTAGCGGACTCTCCTACGAGCAGTACTTC.

The chain couples TRBV18 to TRBJ2-5; D is perhaps TRBD1 (6 bases). This CDR3 comprises 14 residues. From germline, CDR1 is KGHSH and CDR2 LQKENI. V was clipped by 2 bases and J by 2 bases, with 9 bases between them. The chain's CDR3 is CASSPRDTQETQYF. The CDR3 DNA sequence: TGTGCCAGCTCACCAAGGGACACTCAAGAGACCCAGTACTTC.

This rearrangement joins TRBV11-2 to TRBJ1-5; maybe TRBD1 (6 bases). Germline V gene lookup returns CDR1 SGHAT and CDR2 FQNNGV. Trimming took off 0 bases at V and 4 bases at J, with 16 bases between the two ends. CDR3 length: 17 amino acids. The CDR3 DNA follows: TGTGCCAGCAGCTTAGATATAGTGACAGGCCGGAATCAGCCCCAGCATTTT. Amino acids: CASSLDIVTGRNQPQHF.

The rearrangement uses TRBV7-2 and TRBJ2-7; 8 positions match TRBD2. Trimming took 5 bases from V and 6 from J; bases not matched to a gene: 6. The CDR3 is 13 amino acids. Germline CDR1 and CDR2: SGHTA and FQGNSA. For the CDR3, the DNA is TGTGCCAGCAGCAGCACTAGCGGCGGCGAGCAGTACTTC. It is translated as CASSSTSGGEQYF.